This passage covers 20 T cell receptor beta chains from one sample sequenced in a study of regulatory T cells in long-lasting Graves disease. Both iRepertoire HTBI primers and Arm-PCR of CDR3 regions were used to build the TCR beta libraries. TCRdb recomputed calls from the multiplex PCR reads with MiXCR, one row per CDR3 protein. The sample yields a few hundred thousand distinct CDR3 sequences, around 22% seen once. Indicated time point: persistent/refractory GD, antithyroid drugs over 5 years with positive TRAb. Making the TCR library involved RNA that had been extracted from PBMCs. Sequences were derived from peripheral blood mononuclear cells (PBMCs), sampled when the disease was refractory, from a patient treated with antithyroid drugs. These receptors all come from a female donor with Graves disease.

The table lists this clonotype with many counts. This chain joins TRBV27 and TRBJ2-5, with 8 bases identical to TRBD2. Trimming removed 2 bases from V and 2 bases from J; junction bases left unmatched: 7. This CDR3 region has 16 residues. Germline CDR1 MNHEY, CDR2 SMNVEV (reference sequence). The CDR3 region has the DNA TGTGCCAGCAGTTTAGGTTGGTTAGCGGGACAAGAGACCCAGTACTTC. Protein: CASSLGWLAGQETQYF.

This clonotype appeared a few times. V gene TRBV20-1 combines with J gene TRBJ2-3, with D possibly TRBD2 on 6 matching bases. The CDR3 has 12 amino acids. Germline lookup yields CDR1 DFQATT and CDR2 SNEGSKA (reference sequence). Between the trimmed V and J ends, which lost 4 bases and 4 bases, there was a span of 9 bases. The CDR3 reads CSATDYADTQYF. As DNA, the CDR3 is TGCAGTGCTACGGACTACGCAGATACGCAGTATTTT.

This clonotype was detected ten times or more. J is TRBJ2-5 and V is TRBV20-1; 8 bases line up with TRBD1. J lost 4 bases, V lost 6 bases, and 10 bases had no gene match. Germline V gene lookup returns CDR1 DFQATT and CDR2 SNEGSKA (reference sequence). CDR3 length equals 14 residues. The CDR3: CSAEGAGGGETQYF. In DNA, the CDR3 is TGCAGTGCCGAAGGGGCAGGGGGCGGAGAGACCCAGTACTTC.

The rearrangement links TRBV27 to TRBJ2-7; D uncertain. CDR3 length: 14 amino acids. V lost 8 bases and J lost 0, with 14 bases in between. The germline V gene has CDR1 MNHEY and CDR2 SMNVEV (reference sequence). In DNA form, the CDR3 reads TGTGCCAGCCGAGCAGGCGTGAACTCCTACGAGCAGTACTTC. Protein sequence: CASRAGVNSYEQYF.

Only a few counts were recorded for this clonotype. The J gene is TRBJ2-4, the V gene TRBV7-2; 14 bases line up with TRBD2. CDR3 length: 17 residues. CDR1 is SGHTA and CDR2 is FQGNSA in the germline V gene. V trimming: 4 bases; J trimming: 9 bases; junction bases outside the gene matches: 11. Here the CDR3 DNA reads TGTGCCAGCAGCTATGGAGGGACTAGCGGGAGTGGAAGCATTCAGTACTTC. It codes for CASSYGGTSGSGSIQYF.

The CDR3 DNA sequence: TGTGCCAGCAGGGACAGGGGTGGGAGGGTGAACACTGAAGCTTTCTTT. Its translation is CASRDRGGRVNTEAFF. The chain joins TRBV6-1 to TRBJ1-1, with 9 bases identical to TRBD1. The CDR3 spans 16 residues. CDR1 MNHNS and CDR2 SASEGT come from the germline V gene. V lost 6 bases to trimming and J lost 0 bases; unmatched junction nucleotides: 8.

In its sample, this clonotype was seen a few times. The rearrangement joins TRBV20-1 to TRBJ1-2; D possibly corresponds to TRBD1 (5 bases). V was shortened by 0 bases and J by 7 bases, with 21 bases between the two germline ends. The germline gives CDR1 DFQATT, CDR2 SNEGSKA (reference sequence). This CDR3 comprises 16 residues. DNA of the CDR3: TGCAGTGCTAGAGATCGTTCACCCCCCGGGGGGACTGGCTACACCTTC. Residues: CSARDRSPPGGTGYTF.

This clonotype was seen a handful of times. The rearrangement links TRBV7-2 to TRBJ2-6, with 10 bases lining up with TRBD2. The V gene's germline CDR1 is SGHTA and CDR2 FQGNSA. The CDR3 covers 18 residues. Unmatched junction bases numbered 10, after V lost 8 bases and J lost 0 bases. DNA for the CDR3: TGTGCCAGCTCTCCCCTAGCGGGGGCCGTCTCTGGGGCCAACGTCCTGACTTTC. Translating it yields CASSPLAGAVSGANVLTF. Combining the CDR3 with reference TRBV7-2 and TRBJ2-6 gives the whole variable domain GAGVSQSPSNKVTEKGKDVELRCDPISGHTALYWYRQSLGQGLEFLIYFQGNSAPDKSGLPSDRFSAERTGGSVSTLTIQRTQQEDSAVYLCASSPLAGAVSGANVLTFGAGSRLTVL.

V usage is TRBV30 and J usage is TRBJ2-7, with D unclear. CDR1 and CDR2 (germline): GTSNPN, SVGIG (reference sequence). CDR3 size: 11 residues. Trimming removed 5 bases at V and 0 bases at J, with 5 bases between. CDR3 sequence (DNA): TGTGCCTGGGCGATCTCCTACGAGCAGTACTTC. It yields the protein CAWAISYEQYF.

This CDR3 is CASSFLRDRQGGYTF. The CDR3 region has the DNA TGTGCCAGCAGCTTTTTGAGGGACCGGCAGGGTGGCTACACCTTC. The chain links TRBV11-2 to TRBJ1-2; weak D call: TRBD1 (5 bases). Between the trimmed V and J ends, which lost 3 bases and 7 bases, there was a span of 18 bases. This CDR3 is built from 15 residues. Germline V lookup: CDR1 SGHAT, CDR2 FQNNGV.

The rearrangement uses TRBV11-2 and TRBJ2-2; D remains ambiguous. CDR1 is SGHAT and CDR2 is FQNNGV in the germline V gene. Trimming cost V 5 bases and J 4 bases, with 14 bases left between them. The CDR3 has 15 residues. The CDR3 loop is CASSQAWRGTGELFF. In nucleotides, the CDR3 is TGTGCCAGCAGCCAGGCCTGGCGCGGCACCGGGGAGCTGTTTTTT.

This clonotype was counted between two and nine times. The chain employs TRBV20-1 and TRBJ2-2, with no clear D. In germline, CDR1 is DFQATT, CDR2 SNEGSKA (reference sequence). The CDR3 is made up of 15 amino acids. V was clipped by 4 bases and J by 3 bases, with 15 bases between them. The CDR3 spells CSANQRGRHTGELFF. For the CDR3, the DNA is TGCAGTGCTAACCAAAGAGGAAGGCACACCGGGGAGCTGTTTTTT.

J is TRBJ2-5 and V is TRBV3-1, with D unclear. Germline loops: CDR1 LGHDT, CDR2 YNNKEL (reference sequence). The V gene lost 4 bases and the J gene lost 2 bases, with 17 bases spanning the gap. The CDR3 is 16 residues long. The CDR3 region has the DNA TGTGCCAGCAGCCCCCCCCCCCCCGAGATACAAGAGACCCAGTACTTC. It encodes CASSPPPPEIQETQYF.

The chain has TRBV5-4 and TRBJ2-7, with 9 positions matching TRBD2. In germline, CDR1 is SGHNT, CDR2 YYREEE (reference sequence). V shed 0 bases and J 6 bases; nucleotides not matched to a gene: 7. The CDR3 spans 15 residues. The CDR3: CASSLGGTSRFEQYF. The CDR3 nucleotides are TGTGCCAGCAGCTTGGGAGGGACTAGCCGGTTCGAGCAGTACTTC.

This clonotype was counted between two and nine times. The chain recombines TRBV29-1 with TRBJ2-1, with 8 bases aligning to TRBD2. Trimming took 2 bases from V and 8 from J; bases not matched to a gene: 8. Germline lookup yields CDR1 SQVTM and CDR2 ANQGSEA. The length of the CDR3 is 14 residues. For the CDR3, the DNA is TGCAGCGTTGAAAAAGCGGGAGTCCGCGATGAGCAGTTCTTC. As protein: CSVEKAGVRDEQFF.

This chain joins TRBV5-1 and TRBJ1-1; D is uncertain. The CDR3 is 13 residues long. With 0 bases removed from V and 11 bases from J, the gap between germline ends came to 14 bases. CDR1 and CDR2 from the germline V gene are SGHRS and YFSETQ. The CDR3 nucleotides are TGCGCCAGCAGCTTGGCTGCGGAGGGCTCGGCTTTCTTT. Translating gives CASSLAAEGSAFF.

The table lists this clonotype with many counts. V usage is TRBV24-1 and J usage is TRBJ1-2; tentatively, D is TRBD1 (6 bases). The CDR3 sequence is 14 residues long. The germline gives CDR1 KGHDR, CDR2 SFDVKD. The ends were cut back, 0 bases at V and 9 bases at J, with 13 bases in the middle. CDR3 DNA: TGTGCCACCAGTGATTTGCGGGACAAAATGCGCTACACCTTC. Its protein is CATSDLRDKMRYTF.

This clonotype appeared a few times. V is TRBV2 and J is TRBJ2-1; tentatively, D is TRBD2 (6 bases). The germline gives CDR1 SNHLY, CDR2 FYNNEI. V dropped 4 bases and J dropped 7 bases, with 23 bases sitting between them. CDR3 length equals 17 residues. CDR3 coding DNA: TGTGCCAGCAGTGGATACAGCAGCCGGGAGAGGAGGAATGAGCAGTTCTTC. Translation gives CASSGYSSRERRNEQFF.

The sample holds a few counts of this clonotype. The J gene is TRBJ1-3, the V gene TRBV9, with no clear D. Germline CDR1 SGDLS, CDR2 YYNGEE. The CDR3 runs 15 residues. Trimming shortened V by 2 bases and J by 2 bases, and 11 bases separated the two germline ends. CDR3 in amino acids: CASSVTRQPGNTIYF. In DNA form, the CDR3 reads TGTGCCAGCAGCGTGACCCGGCAGCCTGGAAACACCATATATTTT.

This clonotype was counted between two and nine times. The chain has TRBV5-1 and TRBJ1-2; D possibly corresponds to TRBD1 (5 bases). The germline gives CDR1 SGHRS, CDR2 YFSETQ. CDR3 length equals 15 residues. V was trimmed by 4 bases and J by 3 bases, leaving 16 bases between them. The CDR3 DNA reads as TGCGCCAGCAGCCTGGGGACCCTAGGGGACTATGGCTACACCTTC. Protein product: CASSLGTLGDYGYTF.